Sequencing of this T cell receptor (beta chain) was carried out in a study of identical twins. A remark on this clonotype: Its specificity is not known.

MiXCR was run by TCRdb on the 5' RACE reads, yielding one entry per CDR3 protein. This sample has roughly 720,000 distinct CDR3 sequences, with 15% to 20% found just once. Overall study results and limits: There was more out-of-frame TCR alpha sharing in monozygotic twins than models estimated.

V shed 1 base and J shed 4 bases, with 10 bases lying between them. Germline CDR1 DFQATT, CDR2 SNEGSKA (reference sequence). The CDR3 has 13 amino acids. The data also belong to a second study, concerning T cells expressing NK-cell markers. From that paper: Seropositivity for HCMV was found in most of the eight sequenced donors, with one seronegative.

The chain carries TRBV20-1 and TRBJ1-2, with D perhaps matching TRBD1 (5 bases). Input material: PBMCs. The clonotype was recovered from a woman between 18 and 29 years old in good health. The CDR3, as DNA: TGCAGTGCTAGAGGGGGGGACCGCTATGGCTACACCTTC. It encodes CSARGGDRYGYTF.